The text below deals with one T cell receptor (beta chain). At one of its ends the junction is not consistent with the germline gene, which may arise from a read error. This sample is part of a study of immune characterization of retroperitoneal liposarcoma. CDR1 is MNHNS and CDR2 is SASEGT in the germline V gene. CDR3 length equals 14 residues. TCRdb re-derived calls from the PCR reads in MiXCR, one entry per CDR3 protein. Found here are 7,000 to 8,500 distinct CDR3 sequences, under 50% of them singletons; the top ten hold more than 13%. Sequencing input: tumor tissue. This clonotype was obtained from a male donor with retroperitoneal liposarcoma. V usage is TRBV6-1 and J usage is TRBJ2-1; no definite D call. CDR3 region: CASSVVMGLDEQSF. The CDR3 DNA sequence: TGTGCCAGCAGTGTGGTTATGGGGTTAGATGAGCAGTCCTTC.